This is a list of T cell receptor beta chains from one sample in a study of shared clonotypes between healthy human individuals. Profiling relied on immunoSEQ multiplex PCR, and the TCRdb table lists in-frame clones only, not all of them. Counted here are roughly 2 million clones, roughly 94% occurring once; the ten biggest clones make up 0.13%. Sequencing was carried out using naive CD4+ T cells sorted from blood. All receptors derive from a man between 18 and 35 years old in good health. CDR3s include the opening cysteine and the closing phenylalanine or tryptophan. The order of the fields is J gene, V gene, CDR3 protein.

TRBJ2-2,TRBV10-3,CAISDRGRNTGELFF
TRBJ2-7,TRBV6-5,CASSYGFGFSYEQYF
TRBJ1-5,TRBV6-1,CASSGLGGPGNQPQHF
TRBJ1-5,TRBV25-1,CASSESGTGGRNQPQHF
TRBJ1-1,TRBV18,CASSPMSQGEAFF
TRBJ2-2,TRBV27,CASSSLGTQPGELFF
TRBJ2-2,TRBV5-1,CASSLRGQTNTGELFF
TRBJ2-7,TRBV5-1,CASTAQISGRPYEQYF
TRBJ2-3,TRBV28,CASSARQGADTQYF
TRBJ1-2,TRBV9,CASSEEHLGSYGYTF
TRBJ2-2,TRBV11-2,CASSLGGLNTGELFF
TRBJ2-7,TRBV30,CAQIMGGASGIYEQYF
TRBJ2-5,TRBV29-1,CSVGGGETQYF
TRBJ2-5,TRBV19,CASSITSGQETQYF
TRBJ1-2,TRBV30,CAWSGTVYGYTF
TRBJ2-1,TRBV2,CASSELRLAYNEQFF
TRBJ1-5,TRBV2,CASSGLAGDLNQPQHF
TRBJ2-1,TRBV4-1,CASSLSGASQYNEQFF
TRBJ2-6,TRBV7-9,CASAPGDRGYSGANVLTF
TRBJ1-3,TRBV5-1,CASSLAGELGNTIYF
TRBJ1-5,TRBV19,CASSSGQGNQPQHF
TRBJ2-2,TRBV10-3,CAISKDRDGTGELFF
TRBJ1-4,TRBV19,CASSITDEKLFF
TRBJ2-5,TRBV5-1,CASSLFGQGHQETQYF
TRBJ2-1,TRBV7-9,CASSFISSANSYNEQFF
TRBJ2-7,TRBV6-1,CASSEFGHSYEQYF
TRBJ2-7,TRBV6-5,CASSARLGEGYEQYF
TRBJ2-5,TRBV5-1,CASSSGDQETQYF
TRBJ2-3,TRBV4-3,CASSSYMSDTQYF
TRBJ2-5,TRBV7-9,CASSSSGRTAIWETQYF
TRBJ2-7,TRBV18,CASSRSGQGAYEQYF
TRBJ2-7,TRBV7-2,CASRPGPLLYEQYF
TRBJ1-5,TRBV6-1,CASRTDSNQPQHF
TRBJ1-6,TRBV30,CAWSQTARSSYNSPLHF
TRBJ1-1,TRBV4-2,CASSRGVRTENTEAFF
TRBJ2-4,TRBV10-3,CAPQETQRLAKNIQYF
TRBJ2-1,TRBV11-3,CASSLGQGVEQFF
TRBJ2-1,TRBV30,CAWSSGGYNEQFF
TRBJ1-1,TRBV29-1,CSVDVTGRGAFF
TRBJ1-3,TRBV7-9,CASSLGTGKSSGNTIYF
TRBJ2-7,TRBV21-1,CASSKGSGNF
TRBJ1-4,TRBV18,CASAWGGGNEKLFF
TRBJ1-6,TRBV18,CASSQSANSPLHF
TRBJ2-1,TRBV5-1,CASSLVGGSYNEQFF
TRBJ2-4,TRBV5-1,CASSPGPAMAKNIQYF
TRBJ2-3,TRBV5-1,CASSDSGGARDTQYF
TRBJ2-1,TRBV5-1,CASSLDMISYNEQFF
TRBJ1-2,TRBV30,CAWSVSVYGYTF
TRBJ2-3,TRBV30,CAWSGLLTGQGSTDTQYF
TRBJ2-5,TRBV5-4,CASSPAGMRQGETQYF
TRBJ1-1,TRBV18,CASSPRDREAFF
TRBJ2-3,TRBV10-2,CASRGQGLGTQYF
TRBJ1-4,TRBV30,CAWTDGLNEKLFF
TRBJ2-2,TRBV18,CASSPGVAGELFF
TRBJ2-3,TRBV5-1,CASSLDRETDTQYF
TRBJ2-4,TRBV9,CASSVEGGNIQYF
TRBJ2-2,TRBV28,CASSVWGRTVNTGELFF
TRBJ1-3,TRBV6-6,CASSYTDRGAGNTIYF
TRBJ1-2,TRBV28,CASSFPLGMSYGYTF
TRBJ1-1,TRBV15,CATSRGGAQTEAFF